The sequence of this T cell receptor (beta chain) was determined in a study of T cells in Graves' hyperthyroidism and ophthalmopathy. Study-level points and caveats: The authors' 13 V-J model separated ophthalmopathy from stable hyperthyroidism. Among clonotypes expanded in thyroid above 0.001, most were also found in blood.

This clonotype was recorded many times. Its antigen is not identified. The patients, who ranged from 18 to 65 in age, presented with newly diagnosed hyperthyroidism lasting under 2 months. Orbital computed tomography, thyroid ultrasound, serum thyroxine and TRAb, and clinical symptoms together informed the diagnoses. The TCR beta CDR3 regions underwent amplification using RNA transcripts as the source. An initial round of RT-PCR targeting the TCR CDR3 relied on the HTBI primer set. Using its own MiXCR run on the multiplex PCR reads, TCRdb lists one record per CDR3 protein. The top ten hold roughly 15% of the sample, which has over 200,000 distinct CDR3 sequences, more than 14% seen once. V shed 5 bases and J shed 7 bases, with 12 bases lying between them. Germline CDR1 and CDR2: SGHTA and FQGTGA. The CDR3 length is 13 residues.

Sequenced material: blood. This receptor was identified in a woman aged 40 to 49 with Graves' hyperthyroidism that later progressed to Graves' ophthalmopathy. V usage is TRBV7-3 and J usage is TRBJ2-1, with D possibly being TRBD1 (6 bases). DNA of the CDR3: TGTGCCAGCAGCGCCACAGGGCCGAATGAGCAGTTCTTC. It encodes CASSATGPNEQFF. The full variable domain, completed using reference TRBV7-3 and TRBJ2-1, is GAGVSQTPSNKVTEKGKYVELRCDPISGHTALYWYRQSLGQGPEFLIYFQGTGAADDSGLPNDRFFAVRPEGSVSTLKIQRTERGDSAVYLCASSATGPNEQFFGPGTRLTVL.